The subject of this entry is one T cell receptor (beta chain). Its cognate antigen is unknown. This same CDR3 is encoded by further DNA sequences in the sample. This CDR3 is 14 amino acids long. The germline V gene encodes CDR1 LNHDA and CDR2 SQIVND (reference sequence). The junction had 1 base not matched to a gene; V was cut back by 4 bases and J by 3 bases. The data were obtained in a study of shared clonotypes between healthy human individuals. Study context: Each donor's CD4 naive and CD4 memory cells filled three plates apiece, CD8 naive two, and CD8 memory one. Study outcomes and limitations: In contrast to clonotypes shared by all four donors, non-shared clonotypes had lower generation probabilities. Sampling used blood alone; tissue repertoires probably differ.

Only CD45RO-negative cells positively selected for CCR7 counted as naive CD8 cells, so terminally differentiated effector memory CD45RA+ cells were excluded. 200 to 250 ng DNA, tens of thousands of T cell genomes, went into each sorted-subset replicate PCR. TCRdb keeps only in-frame clones here, not all; method: immunoSEQ multiplex PCR. Of hundreds of thousands of clones listed, approximately 96% were seen once; the top ten hold roughly 0.1%. The sample comprised naive CD8+ T cells sorted from blood. The receptor comes from a woman between 25 and 40 years old in good health. This rearrangement joins TRBV19 to TRBJ2-3; 10 positions match TRBD1. In DNA, the CDR3 is TGTGCCAGTAGTAAGGGACAGGGGACAGATACGCAGTATTTT. As protein: CASSKGQGTDTQYF.